This TCR beta chain is from a study of blood T cell repertoires in COVID-19. Trimming pared 5 bases from V and 7 bases from J, leaving 15 bases between. Germline-derived CDR1 and CDR2 are SGHTA and FQGNSA. The CDR3 has 14 residues. TCRdb keeps only in-frame clones here, not all; method: immunoSEQ multiplex PCR. This sample has a few hundred thousand clones, with 80% to 90% found just once. The sample comprised PBMCs or T cells enriched from blood (not recorded which). The sequence came from a man younger than 40 who had recovered from COVID-19. This rearrangement joins TRBV7-2 to TRBJ1-5; tentative D call: TRBD1 (5 bases). CDR3 loop: CASSPLGAVQPQHF. CDR3 sequence (DNA): TGTGCCAGCAGCCCACTTGGGGCGGTACAGCCCCAGCATTTT.